A selection of T cell receptor beta chains follows, all from one sample in a study of cytomegalovirus exposure and HLA in healthy donors. Clones were sequenced by immunoSEQ multiplex PCR, and TCRdb holds only the in-frame ones, with some missing. The sample has 250,000 to 350,000 clones, about nine tenths seen once. Sequencing used PBMCs. These TCRs come from a woman aged 25 to 45 in good health and CMV-seropositive. The CDR3 runs from the conserved cysteine through the conserved F or W. D genes are given only for firm matches. The listing skips clone size in some rows; elsewhere it reads once, few, many or a size class.

.	TRBJ1-5	TRBD1	TRBV11-3	CASSLIGQGNQPQHF	TGTGCCAGCAGCTTGATCGGACAGGGGAATCAGCCCCAGCATTTT
.	TRBJ2-7	TRBD2	TRBV7-9	CASSPAGVVYEQYF	TGTGCCAGCAGCCCCGCGGGAGTGGTTTACGAGCAGTACTTC
.	TRBJ2-1	TRBD2	TRBV2	CATRLATEQFF	TGTGCCACTCGACTAGCAACTGAGCAGTTCTTC
many	TRBJ1-3	.	TRBV6-1	CASSGGGVAGNTIYF	TGTGCCAGCAGTGGGGGAGGGGTTGCTGGAAACACCATATATTTT
few	TRBJ1-5	.	TRBV7-8	CASSLSKGGISQPQHF	TGTGCCAGCAGCCTAAGCAAAGGAGGGATAAGTCAGCCCCAGCATTTT
.	TRBJ2-5	TRBD1	TRBV27	CASTPRQGALRETQYF	TGTGCCAGCACCCCTCGACAGGGCGCTTTGCGGGAGACCCAGTACTTC
.	TRBJ2-7	.	TRBV30	CAWTKGLGDEQYF	TGTGCCTGGACCAAGGGCCTCGGGGACGAGCAGTACTTC
.	TRBJ2-1	TRBD2	TRBV29-1	CSIGTSDYNEQFF	TGCAGCATCGGGACTAGCGATTACAATGAGCAGTTCTTC
.	TRBJ2-7	.	TRBV6-1	CASSEWGLMTYEQYF	TGTGCCAGCAGTGAATGGGGACTCATGACCTACGAGCAGTACTTC
.	TRBJ1-2	.	TRBV28	CASSLPAYGYTF	TGTGCCAGCAGTTTACCAGCTTATGGCTACACCTTC
.	TRBJ1-4	TRBD1	TRBV9	CASSATGAEGEKLFF	TGTGCCAGCAGCGCCACAGGGGCGGAGGGTGAAAAACTGTTTTTT
.	TRBJ2-7	.	TRBV19	CASSWKGGATYF	TGTGCCAGTAGTTGGAAGGGGGGCGCAACGTACTTC
.	TRBJ2-5	.	TRBV27	CASSLSGGLRETQYF	TGTGCCAGCAGTTTATCCGGGGGCTTACGGGAGACCCAGTACTTC
.	TRBJ1-2	.	TRBV28	CASSLFPRQHNGYTF	TGTGCCAGCAGTTTATTTCCCCGCCAGCACAATGGCTACACCTTC
.	TRBJ2-5	.	TRBV29-1	CSVEPGGQGRQETQYF	TGCAGCGTTGAACCGGGAGGACAGGGTAGACAAGAGACCCAGTACTTC
.	TRBJ2-1	.	TRBV27	CASSLSVAGSAYNEQFF	TGTGCCAGCAGTTTATCGGTGGCGGGGAGCGCCTACAATGAGCAGTTCTTC
.	TRBJ2-7	TRBD2	TRBV7-8	CASTGGGASNYEQYF	TGTGCCAGCACAGGCGGGGGGGCGAGTAACTACGAGCAGTACTTC
.	TRBJ2-7	.	TRBV6-6	CASLWWTRGYYEQYF	TGTGCCAGTCTGTGGTGGACAAGGGGATACTACGAGCAGTACTTC
.	TRBJ2-3	TRBD2	TRBV5-4	CASSFGLASTDTQYF	TGTGCCAGCAGCTTTGGACTAGCGAGTACAGATACGCAGTATTTT
few	TRBJ1-1	TRBD1	TRBV2	CASSRQGRGEAFF	TGTGCCAGCAGTCGACAGGGGAGAGGTGAAGCTTTCTTT
.	TRBJ1-2	.	TRBV9	CASSPNSGDGYTF	TGTGCCAGCAGCCCTAATTCTGGGGATGGCTACACCTTC
few	TRBJ2-7	.	TRBV11-2	CASSFIPAYEQYF	TGTGCCAGCAGCTTTATACCAGCCTACGAGCAGTACTTC
.	TRBJ2-1	TRBD2	TRBV5-6	CASSQTPGLAGLSEQFF	TGTGCCAGCAGCCAGACCCCGGGACTAGCGGGACTATCAGAGCAGTTCTTC
.	TRBJ1-1	TRBD1	TRBV25-1	CASSEGTGGGGNTEAFF	TGTGCCAGCAGTGAAGGGACAGGGGGCGGGGGGAACACTGAAGCTTTCTTT
few	TRBJ1-3	.	TRBV6-1	CASSGGTNTIYF	TGTGCCAGCAGTGGGGGTACGAACACCATATATTTT
.	TRBJ1-2	.	TRBV27	CASSLYGDGYTF	TGTGCCAGCAGTTTATACGGGGATGGCTACACCTTC
few	TRBJ2-1	.	TRBV4-2	CASSKGAAQGYNEQFF	TGTGCCAGCAGCAAAGGGGCCGCACAGGGTTACAATGAGCAGTTCTTC
.	TRBJ2-1	.	TRBV5-6	CASSYWSGWKTYNEQFF	TGTGCCAGCAGCTATTGGAGCGGGTGGAAAACCTACAATGAGCAGTTCTTC
.	TRBJ1-6	.	TRBV5-6	CASSLGSSYNSPLHF	TGTGCCAGCAGCCTAGGAAGCTCCTATAATTCACCCCTCCACTTT
.	TRBJ1-3	TRBD1	TRBV9	CASSQPGQGYGNTIYF	TGTGCCAGCAGTCAACCGGGACAGGGGTATGGAAACACCATATATTTT
.	TRBJ2-2	.	TRBV9	CASSPGGLSTTGELFF	TGTGCCAGCAGCCCCGGCGGACTATCGACCACCGGGGAGCTGTTTTTT